The 27 T cell receptor beta chains below come from one sample, sequenced in a study of blood T cell repertoires in COVID-19. Sequencing used immunoSEQ multiplex PCR; TCRdb keeps in-frame clones, though not all of them. The sample includes tens of thousands of clones, under 80% of them seen just once. Specimen: peripheral blood. All receptors come from a human donor with acute or convalescent COVID-19. The donor label of this sample is uncertain.

This clone was picked up a small number of times. V is TRBV5-1 and J is TRBJ2-2; 7 positions match TRBD1. The length of the CDR3 is 15 residues. CDR1 and CDR2 (germline): SGHRS, YFSETQ. V shed 4 bases and J 2 bases; nucleotides not matched to a gene: 5. Here the CDR3 DNA reads TGCGCCAGCAGCGGAACAGGGGCCAACACCGGGGAGCTGTTTTTT. Encoded protein: CASSGTGANTGELFF. The complete variable domain, with remaining parts taken from reference TRBV5-1 and TRBJ2-2, reads KAGVTQTPRYLIKTRGQQVTLSCSPISGHRSVSWYQQTPGQGLQFLFEYFSETQRNKGNFPGRFSGRQFSNSRSEMNVSTLELGDSALYLCASSGTGANTGELFFGEGSRLTVL.

The sample holds a few counts of this clone. The chain recombines TRBV11-2 with TRBJ2-2; 10 bases line up with TRBD2. CDR1 is SGHAT, CDR2 FQNNGV, per germline. Losses at the gene ends were 8 bases for V and 4 bases for J; bases not matched to a gene: 4. The CDR3 has 14 residues. CDR3 sequence reads: CASVWTSGTGELFF. CDR3 bases: TGTGCCAGCGTCTGGACTAGCGGCACCGGGGAGCTGTTTTTT.

This chain uses TRBV5-1 with TRBJ2-3, with D unresolved. The CDR3 is 13 amino acids. The V gene's germline CDR1 is SGHRS and CDR2 YFSETQ. The V and J ends lost 0 bases and 6 bases respectively, with 8 bases between them. This CDR3 reads CASSLDLADTQYF. Written as DNA, the CDR3 is TGCGCCAGCAGCTTGGATTTAGCTGATACGCAGTATTTT.

This sequence joins TRBV6-2 or TRBV6-3 and TRBJ2-2, with a possible D match to TRBD1 (6 bases). Germline V CDR1 and CDR2: MNHEY, SVGEGT. Trimming stripped 2 bases from V and 7 bases from J, with 17 bases between. This CDR3 contains 16 residues. CDR3 sequence (DNA): TGTGCCAGCAGTTACGGCAGTTGGGGGCTCGGCGGGGAGCTGTTTTTT. Translated, it gives CASSYGSWGLGGELFF.

The CDR3: CSVELLAGYQETQYF. CDR3 nucleotide sequence: TGCAGCGTTGAACTGCTAGCGGGTTACCAAGAGACCCAGTACTTC. The chain is built from TRBV29-1 and TRBJ2-5; TRBD2 matches at 8 bases. CDR3 size: 15 residues. The V gene end was trimmed by 2 bases and the J gene end by 0 bases; junction bases not matched to a gene: 5. In germline, CDR1 is SQVTM, CDR2 ANQGSEA. The full variable domain, completed using reference TRBV29-1 and TRBJ2-5, is SAVISQKPSRDICQRGTSLTIQCQVDSQVTMMFWYRQQPGQSLTLIATANQGSEATYESGFVIDKFPISRPNLTFSTLTVSNMSPEDSSIYLCSVELLAGYQETQYFGPGTRLLVL.

The chain has TRBV4-3 and TRBJ2-1, with D maybe TRBD2 (5 bases). V was trimmed by 0 bases and J by 10 bases, leaving 13 bases between them. Germline CDR1 LGHNA, CDR2 YSLEER. The length of the CDR3 is 14 residues. CDR3 sequence reads: CASSQDMRVGEQFF. In DNA form, the CDR3 reads TGCGCCAGCAGCCAAGATATGAGGGTCGGGGAGCAGTTCTTC.

The rearrangement links TRBV9 to TRBJ1-3; 8 bases map to TRBD1. The CDR3 covers 23 residues. Trimming removed 2 bases from V and 0 bases from J; junction bases left unmatched: 25. Germline V gene lookup returns CDR1 SGDLS and CDR2 YYNGEE. CDR3 residues: CASSVLPSQPDRAQAASGNTIYF. CDR3 nucleotide sequence: TGTGCCAGCAGCGTTCTCCCCTCACAACCGGACAGGGCACAGGCAGCCTCTGGAAACACCATATATTTT.

CDR3 nucleotides: TGTGCCAGCAGCTTCCAGAGACAGGGTAACGCCGGGGAGCTGTTTTTT. Its protein is CASSFQRQGNAGELFF. The chain recombines TRBV7-2 with TRBJ2-2; 7 bases are a match to TRBD1. From germline, CDR1 is SGHTA and CDR2 FQGNSA. The CDR3 is 16 amino acids. With 3 bases clipped from V and 6 bases from J, the junction kept 10 bases outside the gene matches.

This rearrangement joins TRBV21-1 to TRBJ2-4; the DNA was not used to check the table's D call, TRBD1. TRBV21-1 is recorded as a pseudogene. The CDR3 runs to 22 residues. The CDR3 DNA reads as TGTGCCAGCAGCAAAGAACTCTGTAGGGGGAGCTGGGGGACGCTAGCCAAAAACATTCAGTACTTC. Its translation: CASSKELCRGSWGTLAKNIQYF.

J is TRBJ2-3 and V is TRBV7-3; perhaps TRBD2 as D (5 bases). Germline V CDR1 and CDR2: SGHTA, FQGTGA. The CDR3 totals 15 residues. Trimming left V 5 bases short and J 0 bases short, with 12 bases between. As DNA, the CDR3 is TGTGCCAGCAGCGAATCACTAGGGAGCACAGATACGCAGTATTTT. Translation gives CASSESLGSTDTQYF.

The gene calls are TRBV7-6 and TRBJ2-2, with 16 bases matching TRBD2. With 5 bases clipped from V and 4 bases from J, the junction kept 13 bases outside the gene matches. Germline CDR1 is SGHVS and CDR2 is FNYEAQ. The CDR3 has 20 amino acids. The CDR3 DNA sequence: TGTGCCAGCAGCCGGACCACGGGACTAGCGGGGGGGCAGGTCACCGGGGAGCTGTTTTTT. This gives the protein CASSRTTGLAGGQVTGELFF.

The chain combines TRBV2 with TRBJ2-3; TRBD2 agrees at 12 bases. J lost 5 bases, V lost 10 bases, and 10 bases had no gene match. The CDR3 covers 15 residues. Germline-derived CDR1 and CDR2 are SNHLY and FYNNEI. DNA of the CDR3: TGTGCCACCCTCCTAGCGGGGGGGCCGGGAGATACGCAGTATTTT. It encodes CATLLAGGPGDTQYF.

This sequence joins TRBV7-2 and TRBJ2-7; 8 bases fit TRBD2. Unmatched junction bases numbered 5, after V lost 2 bases and J lost 2 bases. The CDR3 contains 15 residues. The germline CDR1 and CDR2 sequences are SGHTA and FQGNSA. DNA of the CDR3: TGTGCCAGCAGCTTATCTAGGACTAGCACCTACGAGCAGTACTTC. Its translation: CASSLSRTSTYEQYF.

The rearrangement joins TRBV7-2 to TRBJ1-1; D may be TRBD1 (5 bases). Germline V lookup: CDR1 SGHTA, CDR2 FQGNSA. Trimming stripped 4 bases from V and 13 bases from J, with 16 bases between. This CDR3 is built from 12 residues. CDR3 in DNA: TGTGCCAGCAGCTCATTTGACAGTTACGGTTTCTTT. This gives the protein CASSSFDSYGFF.

CDR3 DNA: TGCGCCAGCAGTCAGGGGGGGCCCCAGAGGGAGCAGTACGTC. Protein product: CASSQGGPQREQYV. The chain recombines TRBV23-1 with TRBJ2-7; a possible D gene is TRBD2 (7 bases). TRBV23-1 is filed as an ORF, its function uncertain. Trimming removed 3 bases from V and 7 bases from J, with 16 bases in between. The CDR3 extends over 14 amino acids.

This clone was seen a few times. The chain employs TRBV4-2 and TRBJ1-2; D is unclear. Germline CDR1 LGHNA, CDR2 YNFKEQ. The CDR3 runs to 12 residues. The V gene lost 1 base and the J gene lost 4 bases, with 4 bases spanning the gap. The CDR3 region is CASSQASYGYTF. CDR3 DNA sequence: TGTGCCAGCAGCCAAGCCTCCTATGGCTACACCTTC.

This rearrangement joins TRBV7-8 to TRBJ1-5, with 10 bases identical to TRBD1. V lost 5 bases to trimming and J lost 0 bases; unmatched junction nucleotides: 16. The CDR3 loop spans 20 amino acids. Germline loops: CDR1 SGHVS, CDR2 FQNEAQ. CDR3 protein: CASSLRDPGQGFFSNQPQHF. DNA of the CDR3: TGTGCCAGCAGCCTCCGGGACCCGGGACAGGGGTTCTTTAGCAATCAGCCCCAGCATTTT. Combining the CDR3 with reference TRBV7-8 and TRBJ1-5 gives the whole variable domain GAGVSQSPRYKVAKRGQDVALRCDPISGHVSLFWYQQALGQGPEFLTYFQNEAQLDKSGLPSDRFFAERPEGSVSTLKIQRTQQEDSAVYLCASSLRDPGQGFFSNQPQHFGDGTRLSIL.

This clone showed up just a few times. The genes are TRBV6-5 and TRBJ2-3; D is unresolved. The germline V gene has CDR1 MNHEY and CDR2 SVGAGI. V was trimmed by 4 bases and J by 5 bases, leaving 4 bases between them. CDR3 length: 11 residues. Written as DNA, the CDR3 is TGTGCCAGCAGTTCGGGAGATACGCAGTATTTT. It codes for CASSSGDTQYF.

CDR3 residues: CASSLRDTLSYNEQFF. CDR3 DNA: TGTGCCAGCAGCTTGAGGGACACGCTCTCCTACAATGAGCAGTTCTTC. The rearrangement links TRBV5-5 to TRBJ2-1; maybe TRBD1 (6 bases). The CDR3 contains 16 residues. The germline CDR1 and CDR2 sequences are SGHKS and YYEKEE (reference sequence). Between the trimmed V and J ends, which lost 1 base and 0 bases, there was a span of 11 bases.

The chain combines TRBV24-1 with TRBJ2-3; tentative D call: TRBD2 (5 bases). The V end was cut by 2 bases, the J end by 4 bases, with 9 bases between. Germline V CDR1 and CDR2: KGHDR, SFDVKD. The CDR3 runs 14 residues. CDR3 DNA sequence: TGTGCCACCAGTGATTCCATTAGCGCAGATACGCAGTATTTT. Its protein product is CATSDSISADTQYF.

The chain carries TRBV2 and TRBJ2-3, with TRBD2 identical over 7 bases. The germline V gene has CDR1 SNHLY and CDR2 FYNNEI. This CDR3 region has 15 residues. Germline trimming cut 5 bases from V and 0 bases from J; bases unmatched to any gene: 5. This CDR3 is CASSRDYGSTDTQYF. The CDR3 DNA sequence: TGTGCCAGCAGTAGGGACTACGGTAGCACAGATACGCAGTATTTT. The variable domain in full, with the rest retrieved from reference TRBV2 and TRBJ2-3, is EPEVTQTPSHQVTQMGQEVILRCVPISNHLYFYWYRQILGQKVEFLVSFYNNEISEKSEIFDDQFSVERPDGSNFTLKIRSTKLEDSAMYFCASSRDYGSTDTQYFGPGTRLTVL.

The chain has TRBV2 and TRBJ2-1, with D unresolved. This CDR3 comprises 15 residues. Trimming left V 3 bases short and J 0 bases short, with 9 bases between. Per the germline V gene, CDR1 is SNHLY and CDR2 is FYNNEI. The CDR3 DNA is TGTGCCAGCAGTGAGACCTGGAGCTCCTACAATGAGCAGTTCTTC. Amino acid sequence: CASSETWSSYNEQFF.

The rearrangement links TRBV28 to TRBJ1-2, with D uncertain. Germline V CDR1 and CDR2: MDHEN, SYDVKM. Trimming took 7 bases from V and 4 from J, leaving 13 bases between them. The CDR3 spans 13 residues. The CDR3 region has the DNA TGTGCCAGCACCCCGGTGGAGGGCTATGGCTACACCTTC. It yields the protein CASTPVEGYGYTF.

The V gene is TRBV24-1, the J gene TRBJ1-1, with 9 bases identical to TRBD1. The germline CDR1 and CDR2 sequences are KGHDR and SFDVKD. V shed 7 bases, J shed 3 bases, and the junction held 8 bases outside the gene matches. The CDR3 is 15 amino acids. CDR3 DNA sequence: TGTGCCACCAGGGCGGGACAGGGTAGCCACACTGAAGCTTTCTTT. Translation gives CATRAGQGSHTEAFF.

The CDR3 DNA sequence: TGTGCCAGCAGCTTAGAGCCATGGGCAGGTGGTAATTCACCCCTCCACTTT. It is translated as CASSLEPWAGGNSPLHF. The V and J genes are TRBV11-3 and TRBJ1-6, with D unresolved. V shed 0 bases and J shed 6 bases, with 15 bases lying between them. The CDR3 totals 17 residues. The germline gives CDR1 SGHNT, CDR2 YENEEA.

This clone was counted only a few times. V is TRBV30 and J is TRBJ1-1, with D uncertain. The CDR3 is 12 residues long. V was trimmed by 4 bases and J by 2 bases, leaving 8 bases between them. The V gene's germline CDR1 is GTSNPN and CDR2 SVGIG (reference sequence). The CDR3 here is CAWTTENTEAFF. The CDR3 coding sequence is TGTGCCTGGACGACTGAAAACACTGAAGCTTTCTTT.

The sample holds a few counts of this clone. The chain has TRBV24-1 and TRBJ2-1; weak D call: TRBD2 (5 bases). Trimming cost V 7 bases and J 9 bases, with 12 bases left between them. The CDR3 length is 12 residues. Germline V gene sequence: CDR1 KGHDR, CDR2 SFDVKD. CDR3 nucleotide sequence: TGTGCCACCAGAGCACTAGGAGGTGAGCAGTTCTTC. Translating it yields CATRALGGEQFF.